The clone carrying this T cell receptor (beta chain) was found once. The antigen remains undetermined. This same CDR3 is encoded by further DNA sequences in the sample. The data were obtained in a study of T cell responses to AZD1222 COVID-19 vaccine. General study points: Spike regions recognized by vaccine-associated CD4 TCRs spanned the protein, led by 160-218 and 743-854.

V dropped 3 bases and J dropped 7 bases, with 10 bases sitting between them. The CDR3 covers 13 residues. CDR1 and CDR2 (germline): SGHTA, FQGNSA. The table came from immunoSEQ multiplex PCR; TCRdb's copy has only in-frame clones and leaves some out. The table lists 99,000 or so clones, 86% of them singletons. The clonotype comes from an adult who received the MenACWY meningococcal vaccine as a control. The sequencing used peripheral blood, collected 28 days after the second dose of the MenACWY control vaccine. V usage is TRBV7-2 and J usage is TRBJ1-5; D gene unclear. CDR3 sequence: CASSLEGYQPQHF. The CDR3 DNA follows: TGTGCCAGCAGCTTGGAGGGATACCAGCCCCAGCATTTT.